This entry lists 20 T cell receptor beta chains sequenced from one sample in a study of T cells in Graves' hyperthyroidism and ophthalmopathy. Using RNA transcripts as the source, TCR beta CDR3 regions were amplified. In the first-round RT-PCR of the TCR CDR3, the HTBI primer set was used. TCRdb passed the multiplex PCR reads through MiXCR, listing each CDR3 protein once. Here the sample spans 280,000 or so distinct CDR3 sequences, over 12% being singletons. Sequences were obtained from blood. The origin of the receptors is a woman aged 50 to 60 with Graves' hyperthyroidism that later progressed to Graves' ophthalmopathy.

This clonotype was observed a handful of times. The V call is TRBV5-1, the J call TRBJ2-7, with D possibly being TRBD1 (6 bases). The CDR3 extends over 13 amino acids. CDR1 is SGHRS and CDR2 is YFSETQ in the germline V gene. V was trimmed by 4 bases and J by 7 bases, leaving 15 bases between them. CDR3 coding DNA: TGCGCCAGCAGCCGAACAGGGTTGGGGGAGCAGTACTTC. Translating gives CASSRTGLGEQYF.

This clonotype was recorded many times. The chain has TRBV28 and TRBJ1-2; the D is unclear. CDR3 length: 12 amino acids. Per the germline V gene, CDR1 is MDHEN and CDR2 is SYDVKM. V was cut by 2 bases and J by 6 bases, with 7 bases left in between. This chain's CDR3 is CASSLGWDGYTF. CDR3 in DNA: TGTGCCAGCAGTTTAGGGTGGGATGGCTACACCTTC.

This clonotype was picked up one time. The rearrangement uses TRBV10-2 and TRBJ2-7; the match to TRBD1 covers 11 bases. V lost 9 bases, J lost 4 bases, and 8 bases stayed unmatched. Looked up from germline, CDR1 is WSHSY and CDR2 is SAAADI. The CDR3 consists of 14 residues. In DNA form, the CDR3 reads TGCGCCAGTATTACGGACAGGGGGCAGTACGAGCAGTACTTC. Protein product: CASITDRGQYEQYF.

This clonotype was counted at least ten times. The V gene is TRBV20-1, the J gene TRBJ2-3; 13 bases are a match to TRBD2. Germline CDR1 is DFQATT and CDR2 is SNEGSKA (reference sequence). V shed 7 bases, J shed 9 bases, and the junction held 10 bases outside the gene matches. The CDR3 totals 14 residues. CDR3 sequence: CSGGLAGREDTQYF. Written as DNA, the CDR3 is TGCAGTGGGGGACTAGCGGGGCGGGAGGACACGCAGTATTTT.

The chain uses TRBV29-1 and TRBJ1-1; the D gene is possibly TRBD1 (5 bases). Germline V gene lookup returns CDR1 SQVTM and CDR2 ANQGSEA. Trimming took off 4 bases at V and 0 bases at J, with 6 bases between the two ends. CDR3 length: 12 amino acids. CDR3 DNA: TGCAGCGTTGGACAGTTGAACACTGAAGCTTTCTTT. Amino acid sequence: CSVGQLNTEAFF.

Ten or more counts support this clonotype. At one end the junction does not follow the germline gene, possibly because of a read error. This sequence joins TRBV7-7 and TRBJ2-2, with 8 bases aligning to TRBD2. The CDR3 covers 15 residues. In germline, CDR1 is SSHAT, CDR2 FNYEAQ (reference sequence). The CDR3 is CASSFSGADTGELFF. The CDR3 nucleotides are TGTGCTAGCAGCTTTAGCGGGGCCGACACCGGGGAGCTGTTTTTT.

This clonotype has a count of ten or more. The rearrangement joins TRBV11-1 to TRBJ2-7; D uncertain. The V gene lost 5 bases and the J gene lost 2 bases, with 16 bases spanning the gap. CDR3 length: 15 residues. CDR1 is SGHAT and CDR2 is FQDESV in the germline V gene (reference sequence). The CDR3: CASSLGLNRAYEQYF. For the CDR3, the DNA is TGTGCCAGCAGCCTAGGGTTGAATAGAGCCTACGAGCAGTACTTC.

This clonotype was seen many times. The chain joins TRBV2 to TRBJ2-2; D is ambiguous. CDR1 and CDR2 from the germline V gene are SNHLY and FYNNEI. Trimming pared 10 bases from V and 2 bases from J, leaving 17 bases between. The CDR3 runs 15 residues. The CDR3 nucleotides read TGTGCCACCCTCCTTGGGTTATTAAACACCGGGGAGCTGTTTTTT. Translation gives CATLLGLLNTGELFF.

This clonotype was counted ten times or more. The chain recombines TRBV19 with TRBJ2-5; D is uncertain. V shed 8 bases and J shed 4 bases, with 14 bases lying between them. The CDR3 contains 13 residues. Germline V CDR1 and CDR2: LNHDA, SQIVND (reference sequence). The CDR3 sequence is CASQPEPGETQYF. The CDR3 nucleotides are TGTGCCAGTCAGCCGGAGCCCGGAGAGACCCAGTACTTC.

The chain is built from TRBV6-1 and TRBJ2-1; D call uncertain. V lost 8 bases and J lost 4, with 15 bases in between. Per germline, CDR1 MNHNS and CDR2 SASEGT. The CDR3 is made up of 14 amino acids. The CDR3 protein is CASLLVDVYNEQFF. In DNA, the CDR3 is TGTGCCAGCCTCCTAGTGGATGTTTACAATGAGCAGTTCTTC.

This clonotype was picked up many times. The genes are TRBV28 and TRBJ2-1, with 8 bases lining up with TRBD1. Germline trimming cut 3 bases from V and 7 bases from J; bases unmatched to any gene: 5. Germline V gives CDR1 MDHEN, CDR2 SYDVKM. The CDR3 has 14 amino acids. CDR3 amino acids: CASSLAGGGNEQFF. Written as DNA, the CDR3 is TGTGCCAGCAGTTTGGCAGGGGGCGGTAATGAGCAGTTCTTC.

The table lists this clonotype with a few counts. CDR3: CASSLELGAGNTEAFF. The DNA of the CDR3 is TGTGCCAGCAGCTTAGAGTTGGGGGCTGGGAACACTGAAGCTTTCTTT. The rearrangement links TRBV7-9 to TRBJ1-1, with D possibly matching TRBD1 (6 bases). The CDR3 runs to 16 residues. The V gene's germline CDR1 is SEHNR and CDR2 FQNEAQ (reference sequence). V gave up 1 base and J gave up 1 base, with 13 bases separating them.

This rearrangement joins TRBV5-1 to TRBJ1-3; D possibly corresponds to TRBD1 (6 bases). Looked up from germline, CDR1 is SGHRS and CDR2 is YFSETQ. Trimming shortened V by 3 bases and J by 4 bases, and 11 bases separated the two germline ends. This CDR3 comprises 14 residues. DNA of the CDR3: TGCGCCAGCAGCTGGGGGGGACAAGGAAACACCATATATTTT. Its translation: CASSWGGQGNTIYF.

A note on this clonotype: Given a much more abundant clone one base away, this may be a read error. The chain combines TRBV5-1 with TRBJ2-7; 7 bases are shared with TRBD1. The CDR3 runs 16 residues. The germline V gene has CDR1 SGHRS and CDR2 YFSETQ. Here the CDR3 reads CAGSSPGGESVGEQYF. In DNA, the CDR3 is TGCGCCGGCAGCTCACCAGGGGGTGAGTCAGTCGGCGAGCAGTACTTC.

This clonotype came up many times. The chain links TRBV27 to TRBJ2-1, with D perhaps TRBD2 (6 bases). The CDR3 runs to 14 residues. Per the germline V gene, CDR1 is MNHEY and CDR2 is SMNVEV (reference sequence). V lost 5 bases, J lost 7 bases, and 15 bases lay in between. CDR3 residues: CASSPRLVHNEQFF. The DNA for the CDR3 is TGTGCCAGCAGTCCCCGACTAGTCCATAATGAGCAGTTCTTC.

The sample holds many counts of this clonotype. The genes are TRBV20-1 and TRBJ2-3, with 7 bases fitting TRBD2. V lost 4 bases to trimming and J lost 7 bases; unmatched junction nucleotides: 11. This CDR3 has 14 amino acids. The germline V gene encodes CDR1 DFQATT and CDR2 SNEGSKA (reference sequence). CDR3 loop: CSATSWGGLNTQYF. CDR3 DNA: TGCAGTGCTACCTCGTGGGGGGGATTGAATACGCAGTATTTT.

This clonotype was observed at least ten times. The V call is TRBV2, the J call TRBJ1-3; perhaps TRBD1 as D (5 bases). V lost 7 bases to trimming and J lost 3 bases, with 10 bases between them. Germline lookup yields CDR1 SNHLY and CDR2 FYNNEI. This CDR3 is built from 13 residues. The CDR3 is CASNRQIGNTIYF. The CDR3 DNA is TGTGCCAGCAATAGACAGATTGGAAACACCATATATTTT. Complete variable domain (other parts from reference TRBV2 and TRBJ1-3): EPEVTQTPSHQVTQMGQEVILRCVPISNHLYFYWYRQILGQKVEFLVSFYNNEISEKSEIFDDQFSVERPDGSNFTLKIRSTKLEDSAMYFCASNRQIGNTIYFGEGSWLTVV.

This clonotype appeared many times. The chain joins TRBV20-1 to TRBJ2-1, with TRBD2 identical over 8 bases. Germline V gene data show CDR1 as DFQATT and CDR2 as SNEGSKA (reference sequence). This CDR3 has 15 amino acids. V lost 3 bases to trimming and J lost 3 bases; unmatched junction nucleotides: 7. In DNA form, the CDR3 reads TGCAGTGCTAGTTTCCGGGAGGGCCTCTACAATGAGCAGTTCTTC. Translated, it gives CSASFREGLYNEQFF.

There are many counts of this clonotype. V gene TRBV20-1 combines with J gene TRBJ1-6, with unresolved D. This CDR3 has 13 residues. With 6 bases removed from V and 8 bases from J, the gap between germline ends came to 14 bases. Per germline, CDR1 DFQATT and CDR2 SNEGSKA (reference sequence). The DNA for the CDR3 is TGCAGTGCGCGAGCGGAGTCCGATTCACCCCTCCACTTT. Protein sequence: CSARAESDSPLHF.

The CDR3 protein is CASSLAGGGRLSEQYF. CDR3 coding DNA: TGTGCCAGCAGTTTAGCGGGAGGAGGACGTTTAAGCGAGCAGTACTTC. The chain carries TRBV12-3 or TRBV12-4 and TRBJ2-7; the D gene is possibly TRBD2 (6 bases). The CDR3 spans 16 residues. The germline V and J ends were trimmed by 0 bases and 6 bases, with 18 bases remaining between them.